A selection of T cell receptor beta chains follows, all from one sample in a study of response to subunit inactivated influenza vaccine. TCRdb recomputed calls from the RT-PCR reads with MiXCR, one row per CDR3 protein. The profile shows roughly 160,000 distinct CDR3 sequences, roughly a tenth of them singletons. The material was CD8+ T cells sorted from PBMCs, obtained roughly 24 months after vaccination. These receptors were taken from a man aged 45 to 75 who received an inactivated influenza vaccine. Both conserved end residues are part of each CDR3. Fields, in order: D gene, V gene, clone size, J gene, CDR3 DNA, CDR3 protein. D genes are given only for firm matches. Part of the rows lack a size; the others show once, few, many or a class for expanded clones.

-,TRBV5-6,few,TRBJ1-5,TGTGCCAGCAACTCACAAATGAGCAATCAGCCCCAGCATTTT,CASNSQMSNQPQHF
TRBD2,TRBV27,many,TRBJ2-5,TGTGCCAGCAGTTCGTTAACTAGCGGCCAAGAGACCCAGTACTTC,CASSSLTSGQETQYF
TRBD2,TRBV20-1,-,TRBJ2-7,TGCAGTGCGACTAGCGGGAGCGCATCCTACGAGCAGTACTTC,CSATSGSASYEQYF
TRBD1,TRBV27,few,TRBJ2-1,TGTGCCAGCAGTTTAGGGCAGGGGGCTGAGCAGTTCTTC,CASSLGQGAEQFF
TRBD2,TRBV27,-,TRBJ2-1,TGTGCCAGCAGTTTACTAGCGGGGGCCAAAGACAATGAGCAGTTCTTC,CASSLLAGAKDNEQFF
-,TRBV14,many,TRBJ2-1,TGTGCCAGCAGACGGGGGAGTAAAGAGATTGTGAATGAGCAGTTCTTC,CASRRGSKEIVNEQFF
-,TRBV20-1,few,TRBJ2-1,TGCAGTGCTAGCCCGACTGAGGGGGAGTCCTACAATGAGCAGTTCTTC,CSASPTEGESYNEQFF
-,TRBV9,-,TRBJ2-7,TGTGCCAGCAGCCCCGGACTCCACGCTGGGGAGCAGTACTTC,CASSPGLHAGEQYF
TRBD2,TRBV20-1,many,TRBJ2-3,TGCAGTGCTAGAGATGGGACTAGCGGAGATACGCAGTATTTT,CSARDGTSGDTQYF
TRBD2,TRBV5-6,many,TRBJ2-4,TGTGCCAGCAGCGAGGGACTAGCGGGAGGGCGAGTTCAGTACTTC,CASSEGLAGGRVQYF
-,TRBV13,-,TRBJ2-7,TGTGCCAGCAGTCATAGTCTATTTGGGGACGAGCAGTACTTC,CASSHSLFGDEQYF
-,TRBV6-5,-,TRBJ2-7,TGTGCCAGCAGTTACACTAGCTCCTACGAGCAGTACTTC,CASSYTSSYEQYF
-,TRBV30,-,TRBJ2-2,TGTGCCTGGAGTGCAGAAACCGGGGAGCTGTTTTTT,CAWSAETGELFF
-,TRBV7-9,few,TRBJ2-7,TGTGCCAGCAGCGAGTACGGGGGCTACGAGCAGTACTTC,CASSEYGGYEQYF
TRBD1,TRBV25-1,-,TRBJ2-1,TGTGCCAGCAGAAGGACAGGGTTAAACAATGAGCAGTTCTTC,CASRRTGLNNEQFF
-,TRBV6-5,-,TRBJ2-7,TGTGCCAGCAGTTACACCGAATCCCACGAGCAGTACTTC,CASSYTESHEQYF
TRBD1,TRBV10-3,-,TRBJ1-2,TGTGCCATCAGTGAAAGTAGGGGACAGCCAGATAACTATGGCTACACCTTC,CAISESRGQPDNYGYTF
TRBD2,TRBV4-2,few,TRBJ2-1,TGTGCCAGCAGCCGGGAGGGGCGGGAGTGGGATGAGCAGTTCTTC,CASSREGREWDEQFF
-,TRBV29-1,few,TRBJ2-7,TGCAGCGCCGGGAGGACAGAATACGAGCAGTACTTC,CSAGRTEYEQYF
-,TRBV4-2,many,TRBJ2-3,TGTGCCAGCAGCCAAGAAGGCGGTCGGGGCCCAGATACGCAGTATTTT,CASSQEGGRGPDTQYF
-,TRBV27,few,TRBJ1-2,TGTGCCAGCAGTTTGACAGGCGGAGATGGCTACACCTTC,CASSLTGGDGYTF
TRBD2,TRBV7-9,few,TRBJ2-7,TGTGCCAGCAGTTATATAGCGGGACTGAGCTCCTACGAGCAGTACTTC,CASSYIAGLSSYEQYF
-,TRBV4-1,once,TRBJ2-7,TGCGCCAGCAGCCAAGCAAAAGGGGTTACCTACGAGCAGTACTTC,CASSQAKGVTYEQYF
-,TRBV28,few,TRBJ2-4,TGTGCCACTCTGACAGGACCAGACCTGCTAGCCAAAAACATTCAGTACTTC,CATLTGPDLLAKNIQYF
TRBD2,TRBV7-6,-,TRBJ2-2,TGTGCCAGCAGCTCGGGACTAGCGGGGGCCCACACCGGGGAGCTGTTTTTT,CASSSGLAGAHTGELFF
-,TRBV11-1,many,TRBJ2-1,TGTGCCAGCAGGTCGGGCAATGAGCAGTTCTTC,CASRSGNEQFF
TRBD2,TRBV4-3,many,TRBJ2-1,TGCGCCAGCAGCCAAGATCGGGCTAGCGGGGCCTACAATGAGCAGTTCTTC,CASSQDRASGAYNEQFF
TRBD2,TRBV27,-,TRBJ2-2,TGTGCCAGCAGTTTCCTAGCGGGAGGTTCAGGGGAGCTGTTTTTT,CASSFLAGGSGELFF